This TCR beta chain was obtained from a study of T-cell reconstitution after alpha-beta-depleted transplantation in children (dated by TCRdb to 2016 to 2017). Background for the entire study: T-cell immune reconstitution after TCRalphabeta/CD19-depleted allogeneic hematopoietic cell transplantation in children was quantitatively tracked in the study by means of TCR repertoire profiling.

In its sample, this clonotype was seen many times. Its antigen target is currently unknown. No base quality information exists; no much larger clone differs at one position. Libraries were built with PCR. The instrument was an Illumina HiSeq 2500. TCR library preparation used molecular barcoding, with unique molecular identifiers applied to normalize quantification of the TCRbeta repertoire. In-frame beta chains were kept once TCRdb had trimmed the public reads at Q25 with fastp and called clones with MiXCR. One record per CDR3 amino acid sequence lists the most common genes and DNA. For this sample there are 190,000 or so distinct CDR3 sequences; approximately 14% appear just once. Over 10% of the sample lies in the top ten. From a lookup of the germline V gene, CDR1 and CDR2 are MNHEY and SVGAGI. Reading from cysteine to phenylalanine, the CDR3 counts 11 amino acids. CDR3 DNA only is kept here, 33 bases in frame from base 1. The junction carries 10 bases between V and J, which are trimmed by 10 bases and 4 bases respectively.

The input for sequencing was PBMCs from the stem cell graft donor, taken from the stem cell graft. This TCR was sampled from a human donor who donated a stem cell graft to a child with acute lymphoblastic leukemia. Recombination linked TRBV6-5 to TRBJ1-2; a tentative D call is TRBD1 (6 bases match). The CDR3 protein sequence reads: CATQGLYGYTF. The DNA is TGTGCCACACAGGGCCTCTATGGCTACACCTTC.